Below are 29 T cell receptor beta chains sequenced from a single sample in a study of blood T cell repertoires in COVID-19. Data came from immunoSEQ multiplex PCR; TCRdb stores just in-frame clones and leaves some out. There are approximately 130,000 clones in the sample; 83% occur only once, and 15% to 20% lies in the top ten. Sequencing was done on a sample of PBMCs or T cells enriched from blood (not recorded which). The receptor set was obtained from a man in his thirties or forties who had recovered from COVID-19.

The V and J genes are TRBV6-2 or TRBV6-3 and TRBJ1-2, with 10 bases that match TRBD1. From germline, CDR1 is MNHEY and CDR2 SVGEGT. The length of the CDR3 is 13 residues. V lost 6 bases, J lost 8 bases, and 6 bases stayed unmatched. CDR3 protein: CASSLGTGDGYTF. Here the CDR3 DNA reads TGTGCCAGCAGCTTGGGGACAGGGGACGGCTACACCTTC.

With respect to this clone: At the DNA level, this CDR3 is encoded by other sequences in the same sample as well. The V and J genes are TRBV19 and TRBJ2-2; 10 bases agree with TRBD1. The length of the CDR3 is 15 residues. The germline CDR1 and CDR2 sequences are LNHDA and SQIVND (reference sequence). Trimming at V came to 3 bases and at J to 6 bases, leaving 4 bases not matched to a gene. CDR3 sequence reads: CASSIPGQGAGELFF. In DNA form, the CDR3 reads TGTGCCAGTAGTATCCCCGGACAGGGGGCCGGGGAGCTGTTTTTT.

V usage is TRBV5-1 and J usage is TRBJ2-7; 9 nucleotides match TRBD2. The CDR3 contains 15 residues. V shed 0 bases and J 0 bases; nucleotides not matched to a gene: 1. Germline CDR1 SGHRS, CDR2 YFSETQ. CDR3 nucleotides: TGCGCCAGCAGCTTGGGGACTAGCGCCTCCTACGAGCAGTACTTC. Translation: CASSLGTSASYEQYF. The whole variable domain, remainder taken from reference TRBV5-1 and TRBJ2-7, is KAGVTQTPRYLIKTRGQQVTLSCSPISGHRSVSWYQQTPGQGLQFLFEYFSETQRNKGNFPGRFSGRQFSNSRSEMNVSTLELGDSALYLCASSLGTSASYEQYFGPGTRLTVT.

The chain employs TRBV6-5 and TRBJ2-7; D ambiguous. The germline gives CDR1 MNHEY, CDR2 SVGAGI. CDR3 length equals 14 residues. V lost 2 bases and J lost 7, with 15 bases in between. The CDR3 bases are TGTGCCAGCAGTTACAGTCAGGCGTCTTCGGAGCAGTACTTC. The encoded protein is CASSYSQASSEQYF.

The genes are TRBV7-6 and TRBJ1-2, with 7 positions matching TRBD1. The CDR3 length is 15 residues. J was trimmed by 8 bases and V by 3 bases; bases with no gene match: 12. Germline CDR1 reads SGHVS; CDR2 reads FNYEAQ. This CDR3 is CASSFTGTDASGYTF. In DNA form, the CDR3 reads TGTGCCAGCAGCTTCACCGGGACAGACGCGTCCGGCTACACCTTC.

The CDR3 loop is CATKTGQGYTGELFF. CDR3 in DNA: TGTGCCACCAAAACGGGACAGGGATACACCGGGGAGCTGTTTTTT. The genes are TRBV2 and TRBJ2-2; 9 nucleotides line up with TRBD1. The CDR3 length is 15 residues. Trimming removed 10 bases from V and 3 bases from J; junction bases left unmatched: 9. Per germline, CDR1 SNHLY and CDR2 FYNNEI. The full variable domain, completed using reference TRBV2 and TRBJ2-2, is EPEVTQTPSHQVTQMGQEVILRCVPISNHLYFYWYRQILGQKVEFLVSFYNNEISEKSEIFDDQFSVERPDGSNFTLKIRSTKLEDSAMYFCATKTGQGYTGELFFGEGSRLTVL.

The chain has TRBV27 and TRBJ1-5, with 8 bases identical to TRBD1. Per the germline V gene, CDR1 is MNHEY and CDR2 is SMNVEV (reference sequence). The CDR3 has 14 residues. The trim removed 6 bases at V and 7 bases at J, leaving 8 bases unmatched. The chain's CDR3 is CASSTTGEDQPQHF. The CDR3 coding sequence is TGTGCCAGCAGCACGACAGGGGAGGACCAGCCCCAGCATTTT.

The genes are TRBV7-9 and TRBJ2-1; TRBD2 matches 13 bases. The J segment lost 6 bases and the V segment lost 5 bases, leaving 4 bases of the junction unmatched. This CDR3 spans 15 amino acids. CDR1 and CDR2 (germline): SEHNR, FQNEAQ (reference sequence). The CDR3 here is CASSKLAGGFNEQFF. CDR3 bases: TGTGCCAGCAGCAAACTAGCGGGGGGGTTCAATGAGCAGTTCTTC.

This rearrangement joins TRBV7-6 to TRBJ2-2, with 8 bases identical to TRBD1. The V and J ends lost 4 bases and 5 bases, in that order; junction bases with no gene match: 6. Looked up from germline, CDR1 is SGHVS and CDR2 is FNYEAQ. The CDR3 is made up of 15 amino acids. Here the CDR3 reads CASSSGGGKTGELFF. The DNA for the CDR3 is TGTGCCAGCAGCTCAGGGGGCGGAAAGACCGGGGAGCTGTTTTTT.

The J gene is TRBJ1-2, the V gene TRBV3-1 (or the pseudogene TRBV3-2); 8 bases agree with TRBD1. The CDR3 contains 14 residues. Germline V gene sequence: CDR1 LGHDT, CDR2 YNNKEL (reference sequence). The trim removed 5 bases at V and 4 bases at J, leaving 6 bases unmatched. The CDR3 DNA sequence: TGTGCCAGCAGCACCCGGACAGGGTTCTATGGCTACACCTTC. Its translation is CASSTRTGFYGYTF.

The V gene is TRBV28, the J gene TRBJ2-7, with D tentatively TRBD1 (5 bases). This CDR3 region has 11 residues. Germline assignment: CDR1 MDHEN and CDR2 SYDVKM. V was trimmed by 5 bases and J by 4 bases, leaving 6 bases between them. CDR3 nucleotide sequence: TGTGCCAGCAGTAGGGGATACGAGCAGTACTTC. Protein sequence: CASSRGYEQYF.

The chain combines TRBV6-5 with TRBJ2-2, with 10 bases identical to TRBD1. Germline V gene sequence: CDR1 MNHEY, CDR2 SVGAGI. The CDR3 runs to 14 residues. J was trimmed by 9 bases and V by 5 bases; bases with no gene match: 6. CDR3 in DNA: TGTGCCAGCAGTACGGGACAGGGGTCCAGGGAGCTGTTTTTT. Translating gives CASSTGQGSRELFF.

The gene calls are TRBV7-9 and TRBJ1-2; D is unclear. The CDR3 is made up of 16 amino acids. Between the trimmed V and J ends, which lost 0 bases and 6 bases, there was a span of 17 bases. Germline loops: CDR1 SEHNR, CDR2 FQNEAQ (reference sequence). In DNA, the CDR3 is TGTGCCAGCAGCTTAGCGGGCGCGGGAGGAGGGAATGGCTACACCTTC. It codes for CASSLAGAGGGNGYTF. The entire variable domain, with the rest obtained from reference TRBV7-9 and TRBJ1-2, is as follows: DTGVSQNPRHKITKRGQNVTFRCDPISEHNRLYWYRQTLGQGPEFLTYFQNEAQLEKSRLLSDRFSAERPKGSFSTLEIQRTEQGDSAMYLCASSLAGAGGGNGYTFGSGTRLTVV.

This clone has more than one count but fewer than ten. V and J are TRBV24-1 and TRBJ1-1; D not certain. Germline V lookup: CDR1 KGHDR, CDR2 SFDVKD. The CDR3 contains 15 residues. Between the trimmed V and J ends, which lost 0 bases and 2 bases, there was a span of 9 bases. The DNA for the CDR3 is TGTGCCACCAGTGATTTGCAGGATCCAAACACTGAAGCTTTCTTT. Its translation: CATSDLQDPNTEAFF.

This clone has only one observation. The CDR3 spells CATSDPDRGTLYGYTF. CDR3 nucleotides: TGTGCCACCAGTGACCCTGACAGGGGGACCCTCTATGGCTACACCTTC. The chain is built from TRBV24-1 and TRBJ1-2; 9 bases line up with TRBD1. The CDR3 sequence is 16 residues long. After removal of 4 bases from V and 4 bases from J, the junction contained 9 bases not matched to a gene. From germline, CDR1 is KGHDR and CDR2 SFDVKD.

CDR3 residues: CASKEAQEEKLFF. CDR3 DNA: TGTGCCAGTAAGGAGGCCCAAGAGGAAAAACTGTTTTTT. The V call is TRBV19, the J call TRBJ1-4; D gene uncertain. Germline V gives CDR1 LNHDA, CDR2 SQIVND (reference sequence). This CDR3 spans 13 amino acids. V was shortened by 7 bases and J by 8 bases, with 14 bases between the two germline ends.

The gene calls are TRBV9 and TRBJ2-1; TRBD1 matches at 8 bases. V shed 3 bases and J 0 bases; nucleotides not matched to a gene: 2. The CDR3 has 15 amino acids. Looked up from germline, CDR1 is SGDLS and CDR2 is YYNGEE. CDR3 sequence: CASSAGGGSYNEQFF. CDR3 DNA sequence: TGTGCCAGCAGCGCAGGGGGCGGCTCCTACAATGAGCAGTTCTTC.

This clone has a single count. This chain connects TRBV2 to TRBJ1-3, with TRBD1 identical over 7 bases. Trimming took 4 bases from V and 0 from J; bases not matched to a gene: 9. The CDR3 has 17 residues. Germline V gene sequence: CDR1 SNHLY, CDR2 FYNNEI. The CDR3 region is CASSGLGGTASGNTIYF. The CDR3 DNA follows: TGTGCCAGCAGTGGACTGGGTGGGACAGCCTCTGGAAACACCATATATTTT.

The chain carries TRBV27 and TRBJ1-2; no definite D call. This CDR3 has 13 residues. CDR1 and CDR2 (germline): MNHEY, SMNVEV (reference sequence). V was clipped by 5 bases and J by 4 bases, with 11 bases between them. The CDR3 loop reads CASSGPVGYGYTF. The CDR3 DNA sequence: TGTGCCAGCAGTGGGCCGGTCGGCTATGGCTACACCTTC.

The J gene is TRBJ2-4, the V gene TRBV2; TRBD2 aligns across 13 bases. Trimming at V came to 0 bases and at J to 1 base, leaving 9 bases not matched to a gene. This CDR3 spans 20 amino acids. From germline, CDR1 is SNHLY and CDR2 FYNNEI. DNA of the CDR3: TGTGCCAGCAGTGAAGCGCAACTAGCGGGGGGGCTTCGTGCCAAAAACATTCAGTACTTC. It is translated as CASSEAQLAGGLRAKNIQYF.

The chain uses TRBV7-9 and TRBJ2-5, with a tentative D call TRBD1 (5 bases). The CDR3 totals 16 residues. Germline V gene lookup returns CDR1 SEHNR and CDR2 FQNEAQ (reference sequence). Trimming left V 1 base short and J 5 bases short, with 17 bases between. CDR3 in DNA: TGTGCCAGCAGCTTAGGCGCAGGGATGGTTGGGGAGACCCAGTACTTC. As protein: CASSLGAGMVGETQYF.

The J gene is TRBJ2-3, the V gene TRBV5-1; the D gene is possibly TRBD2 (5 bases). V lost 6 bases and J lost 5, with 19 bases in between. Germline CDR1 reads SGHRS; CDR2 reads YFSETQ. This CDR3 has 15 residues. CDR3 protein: CASTGTNLVGDTQYF. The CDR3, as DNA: TGCGCCAGCACGGGAACTAATTTAGTCGGAGATACGCAGTATTTT.

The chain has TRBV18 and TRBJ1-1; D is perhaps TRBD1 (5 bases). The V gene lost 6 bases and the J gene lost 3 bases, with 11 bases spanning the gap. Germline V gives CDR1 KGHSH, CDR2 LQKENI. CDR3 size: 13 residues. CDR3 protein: CASSPDRHTEAFF. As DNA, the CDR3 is TGTGCCAGCTCTCCAGACAGACACACTGAAGCTTTCTTT.

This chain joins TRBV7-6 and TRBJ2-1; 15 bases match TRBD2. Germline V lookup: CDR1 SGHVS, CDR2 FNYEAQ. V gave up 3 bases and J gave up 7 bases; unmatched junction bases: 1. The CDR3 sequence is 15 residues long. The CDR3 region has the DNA TGTGCCAGCAGCTTCGGGACTAGCGGGGGGAATGAGCAGTTCTTC. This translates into CASSFGTSGGNEQFF.

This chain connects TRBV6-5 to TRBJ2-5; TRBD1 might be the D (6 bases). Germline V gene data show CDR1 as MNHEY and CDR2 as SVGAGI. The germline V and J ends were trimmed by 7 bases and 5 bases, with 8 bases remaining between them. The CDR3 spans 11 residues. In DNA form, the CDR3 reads TGTGCCAGCATTCAGGGGGAGACCCAGTACTTC. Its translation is CASIQGETQYF.

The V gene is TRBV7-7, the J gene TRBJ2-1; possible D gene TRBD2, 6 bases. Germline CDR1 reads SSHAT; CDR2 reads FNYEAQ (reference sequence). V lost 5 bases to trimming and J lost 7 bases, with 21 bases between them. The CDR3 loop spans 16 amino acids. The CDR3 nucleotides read TGTGCCAGCAGCCCCCCCGGGACTTCGGGGATAAATGAGCAGTTCTTC. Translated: CASSPPGTSGINEQFF.

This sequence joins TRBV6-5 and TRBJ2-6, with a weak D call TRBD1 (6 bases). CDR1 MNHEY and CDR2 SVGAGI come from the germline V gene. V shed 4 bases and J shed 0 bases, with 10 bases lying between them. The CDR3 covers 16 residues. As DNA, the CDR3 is TGTGCCAGCAGTTTTGACAGGCCCTCTGGGGCCAACGTCCTGACTTTC. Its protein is CASSFDRPSGANVLTF.

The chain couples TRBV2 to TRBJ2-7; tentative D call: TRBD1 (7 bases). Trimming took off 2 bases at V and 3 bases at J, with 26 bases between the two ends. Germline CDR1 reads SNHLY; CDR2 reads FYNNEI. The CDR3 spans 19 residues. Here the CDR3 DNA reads TGTGCCAGCAGTGAAAGGGGGGCTAGGCGGGACAGACTAGGCTACGAGCAGTACTTC. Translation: CASSERGARRDRLGYEQYF.

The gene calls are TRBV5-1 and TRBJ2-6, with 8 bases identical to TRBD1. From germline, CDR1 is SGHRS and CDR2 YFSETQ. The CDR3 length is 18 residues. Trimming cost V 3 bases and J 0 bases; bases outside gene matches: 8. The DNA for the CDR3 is TGCGCCAGCAGCTCCGCCGGGACAGGATTCTCTGGGGCCAACGTCCTGACTTTC. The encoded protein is CASSSAGTGFSGANVLTF.